One sample yielded the 21 T cell receptor beta chains listed below, sequenced in a study of cytomegalovirus exposure and HLA in healthy donors. In the PCR, 60 Vbeta and 13 Jbeta primers were used. Clones were sequenced by immunoSEQ multiplex PCR, and TCRdb holds only the in-frame ones, with some missing. The sample has some 100,000 clones; 60% to 80% are singletons. The sample taken for sequencing was PBMCs. These receptors all stem from a human donor in good health.

This chain links TRBV2 with TRBJ2-1; a possible D gene is TRBD1 (5 bases). Germline assignment: CDR1 SNHLY and CDR2 FYNNEI. This CDR3 spans 12 amino acids. Trimming removed 11 bases at V and 7 bases at J, with 15 bases between. CDR3 DNA sequence: TGTGCCGTCGCAACAGGCCCAAATGAGCAGTTCTTC. This encodes CAVATGPNEQFF.

The chain uses TRBV6-1 and TRBJ2-5; 8 bases map to TRBD1. The CDR3 covers 13 residues. Germline V gene sequence: CDR1 MNHNS, CDR2 SASEGT. The ends lost 6 bases at V and 5 bases at J; junction bases unmatched: 5. The CDR3 coding sequence is TGTGCCAGCAGGACAGGGGCGGTGGAGACCCAGTACTTC. This codes for CASRTGAVETQYF.

J is TRBJ2-7 and V is TRBV6-5; D is unresolved. Germline values: CDR1 MNHEY, CDR2 SVGAGI. The V end lost 2 bases, the J end lost 5 bases, and 13 bases lay between the germline ends. CDR3 size: 14 residues. CDR3 in amino acids: CASSYNNIGDEQYF. The CDR3, as DNA: TGTGCCAGCAGTTACAACAACATAGGAGACGAGCAGTACTTC.

This clone was detected once. V is TRBV5-4 and J is TRBJ2-3, with TRBD2 matching 15 bases. The ends lost 3 bases at V and 6 bases at J; junction bases unmatched: 8. The CDR3 totals 17 residues. Germline assignment: CDR1 SGHNT and CDR2 YYREEE (reference sequence). The CDR3 sequence: CASSSWTSGGAGDTQYF. CDR3 nucleotide sequence: TGTGCCAGCAGCTCCTGGACTAGCGGGGGGGCCGGGGATACGCAGTATTTT.

CDR3 region: CAWSPAGYRVVVTNEKLFF. For the CDR3, the DNA is TGTGCCTGGAGTCCCGCAGGGTACCGGGTTGTGGTAACTAATGAAAAACTGTTTTTT. The J gene is TRBJ1-4, the V gene TRBV30; D might be TRBD1 (5 bases). CDR1 and CDR2 (germline): GTSNPN, SVGIG (reference sequence). This CDR3 is built from 19 residues. Trimming took 2 bases from V and 1 from J, leaving 23 bases between them. The full variable domain, completed using reference TRBV30 and TRBJ1-4, is SQTIHQWPATLVQPVGSPLSLECTVEGTSNPNLYWYRQAAGRGLQLLFYSVGIGQISSEVPQNLSASRPQDRQFILSSKKLLLSDSGFYLCAWSPAGYRVVVTNEKLFFGSGTQLSVL.

The chain links TRBV6-1 to TRBJ1-1; 7 nucleotides align to TRBD1. Germline lookup yields CDR1 MNHNS and CDR2 SASEGT. V gave up 6 bases and J gave up 0 bases; unmatched junction bases: 1. The CDR3 extends over 13 amino acids. The CDR3 sequence is CASRDRLNTEAFF. As DNA, the CDR3 is TGTGCCAGCAGGGACAGGCTGAACACTGAAGCTTTCTTT.

The chain recombines TRBV7-8 with TRBJ1-2; the D gene is possibly TRBD1 (5 bases). V lost 6 bases, J lost 8 bases, and 16 bases lay in between. The CDR3 is 13 amino acids. Germline CDR1 reads SGHVS; CDR2 reads FQNEAQ. This CDR3 reads CASSFGGGSGYTF. DNA for the CDR3: TGTGCCAGCAGTTTTGGTGGGGGGTCCGGCTACACCTTC.

The chain joins TRBV5-4 to TRBJ2-2; possible D gene TRBD2, 5 bases. Germline loops: CDR1 SGHNT, CDR2 YYREEE (reference sequence). The length of the CDR3 is 15 residues. V lost 0 bases and J 1 base, leaving 7 bases between the germline ends. DNA of the CDR3: TGTGCCAGCAGCTTGGGAGGGCGGAACACCGGGGAGCTGTTTTTT. Translated, it gives CASSLGGRNTGELFF.

This clone was counted only a few times. The chain joins TRBV7-6 to TRBJ2-7; D remains ambiguous. This CDR3 is 14 amino acids long. V lost 1 base and J 5 bases, leaving 12 bases between the germline ends. The germline gives CDR1 SGHVS, CDR2 FNYEAQ. CDR3 amino acids: CASSLEALGHEQYF. CDR3 coding DNA: TGTGCCAGCAGCTTAGAAGCGCTAGGCCACGAGCAGTACTTC.

The chain joins TRBV12-5 to TRBJ2-3; TRBD2 matches 7 bases. This CDR3 is built from 16 residues. Looked up from germline, CDR1 is LGHNT and CDR2 is FRNRAP. Trimming took 5 bases from V and 2 from J; bases not matched to a gene: 10. The CDR3 nucleotides are TGTGCTAGTGGTACTGGGGCTAGCGGAAACACAGATACGCAGTATTTT. The encoded protein is CASGTGASGNTDTQYF.

The chain links TRBV6-5 to TRBJ2-7, with D perhaps TRBD2 (6 bases). The V and J ends lost 5 bases and 5 bases respectively, with 16 bases between them. CDR1 is MNHEY and CDR2 is SVGAGI in the germline V gene. The CDR3 runs 14 residues. The CDR3 DNA follows: TGTGCCAGCAGTATCACTAGGACTAACGACGAGCAGTACTTC. It specifies CASSITRTNDEQYF.

This clone showed up just once. J is TRBJ2-2 and V is TRBV7-2; tentative D call: TRBD1 (6 bases). V lost 2 bases to trimming and J lost 0 bases, with 10 bases between them. CDR1 and CDR2 (germline): SGHTA, FQGNSA. This CDR3 comprises 16 residues. The CDR3 region is CASSLTGFSNTGELFF. CDR3 DNA sequence: TGTGCCAGCAGCTTAACAGGGTTTTCGAACACCGGGGAGCTGTTTTTT.

The sample holds a few counts of this clone. The V and J genes are TRBV19 and TRBJ1-1, with D possibly being TRBD1 (6 bases). Trimming took off 3 bases at V and 4 bases at J, with 9 bases between the two ends. The CDR3 consists of 13 residues. Looked up from germline, CDR1 is LNHDA and CDR2 is SQIVND (reference sequence). The CDR3: CASSMYRATEAFF. CDR3 nucleotide sequence: TGTGCCAGTAGTATGTACAGGGCCACTGAAGCTTTCTTT.

The chain recombines TRBV30 with TRBJ2-7, with 9 bases identical to TRBD1. The CDR3 is 13 residues long. Looked up from germline, CDR1 is GTSNPN and CDR2 is SVGIG (reference sequence). J gave up 6 bases and V 0 bases, and 3 bases lay outside the gene matches. The CDR3 region is CAWSVVTGGEQYF. For the CDR3, the DNA is TGTGCCTGGAGTGTAGTGACAGGGGGCGAGCAGTACTTC.

The CDR3: CASSPRTGSYEQYF. The DNA of the CDR3 is TGTGCCAGCAGCCCTCGGACAGGGTCCTACGAGCAGTACTTC. The V call is TRBV11-1, the J call TRBJ2-7; 8 nucleotides align to TRBD1. Unmatched junction bases numbered 4, after V lost 5 bases and J lost 1 base. Germline lookup yields CDR1 SGHAT and CDR2 FQDESV (reference sequence). The CDR3 sequence is 14 residues long.

This clone appeared a few times. The chain uses TRBV6-6 and TRBJ1-3; D may be TRBD1 (5 bases). Trimming cost V 6 bases and J 0 bases, with 15 bases left between them. The CDR3 has 16 residues. The germline gives CDR1 MNHNY, CDR2 SVGAGI (reference sequence). The CDR3 loop reads CASSPLQASSGNTIYF. CDR3 coding DNA: TGTGCCAGCAGCCCCCTACAGGCCTCCTCTGGAAACACCATATATTTT.

This clone was detected a few times. The chain links TRBV5-4 to TRBJ1-5, with unresolved D. Germline CDR1 SGHNT, CDR2 YYREEE (reference sequence). V was pared by 0 bases and J by 7 bases, with 8 bases between. The CDR3 extends over 13 amino acids. Written as DNA, the CDR3 is TGTGCCAGCAGCTTGGGGCTTCAACAGCCCCAGCATTTT. As protein: CASSLGLQQPQHF.

The J gene is TRBJ2-1, the V gene TRBV29-1; the match to TRBD2 covers 7 bases. CDR3 length: 13 amino acids. V was clipped by 7 bases and J by 6 bases; unmatched bases: 9. Germline V gene lookup returns CDR1 SQVTM and CDR2 ANQGSEA. DNA of the CDR3: TGCAGCGGGTCAACTAGCGCGTCCAATGAGCAGTTCTTC. Translating gives CSGSTSASNEQFF.

This chain connects TRBV27 to TRBJ2-2; the match to TRBD1 covers 7 bases. The CDR3 is made up of 17 amino acids. V shed 2 bases and J 3 bases; nucleotides not matched to a gene: 9. Germline CDR1 MNHEY, CDR2 SMNVEV (reference sequence). The CDR3, as DNA: TGTGCCAGCAGTTTAAGTCGAATGACAGGGTACACCGGGGAGCTGTTTTTT. Its protein product is CASSLSRMTGYTGELFF.

V usage is TRBV7-8 and J usage is TRBJ1-1; TRBD1 might be the D (6 bases). Between the trimmed V and J ends, which lost 7 bases and 5 bases, there was a span of 14 bases. This CDR3 is built from 13 residues. In germline, CDR1 is SGHVS, CDR2 FQNEAQ. Here the CDR3 DNA reads TGTGCCAGCAAAAAAGGGGGTAGGACTGAAGCTTTCTTT. It yields the protein CASKKGGRTEAFF.

This chain uses TRBV2 with TRBJ1-1, with unresolved D. Germline V gene lookup returns CDR1 SNHLY and CDR2 FYNNEI. The CDR3 is 12 residues long. The ends were cut back, 8 bases at V and 0 bases at J, with 7 bases in the middle. The DNA for the CDR3 is TGTGCCAGCGGGCAGGTGAACACTGAAGCTTTCTTT. It is translated as CASGQVNTEAFF.